The T cell receptor (beta chain) described here comes from a study of cytotoxic CD8 clonotypes in ibrutinib-treated CLL. V was clipped by 4 bases and J by 7 bases; unmatched bases: 13. CDR3 length: 18 amino acids. CDR1 MNHEY and CDR2 SMNVEV come from the germline V gene (reference sequence). Cryopreserved PBMCs yielded around 2.1 micrograms of genomic DNA for TCR beta libraries. The data were produced by immunoSEQ multiplex PCR, yet TCRdb's version contains in-frame clones alone and is incomplete. Among 30,000 or so clones, around three fifths were seen once, and the ten largest hold less than 6%. Worth noting for this clone: The antigen is not known.

General study results and limits: Clonality went up at the time of ibrutinib response, stayed stable in sustained remission, and later dropped back toward its baseline level at progression. Public clonotypes were rare and shrank or held steady on treatment.

The V gene is TRBV27, the J gene TRBJ2-1; TRBD2 aligns across 13 bases. The clonotype originates from a human donor with chronic lymphocytic leukemia. The source material was PBMCs, sampled before ibrutinib treatment. The CDR3, as DNA: TGTGCCAGCAGTTCGACTAGCGGGAGGTCTTTGAAGGCTAATGAGCAGTTCTTC. This translates into CASSSTSGRSLKANEQFF.